The rows below give T cell receptor beta chains drawn from one sample of a study of cytotoxic CD8 clonotypes in ibrutinib-treated CLL. Clones were read by immunoSEQ multiplex PCR, and TCRdb kept only the in-frame ones, dropping some. In the table there are 250,000 to 350,000 clones, 60% to 80% of which are singletons. The specimen comprised PBMCs, sampled at disease progression, from a patient treated with ibrutinib. The receptors stem from a human donor with chronic lymphocytic leukemia. Both conserved end residues are part of each CDR3. A D gene is named only where the DNA matches it firmly. For some rows the clone size is stated as once, few or many, or as a class when expanded; others skip it.

j_call d_call clone_size v_call cdr3_nt cdr3_aa
TRBJ1-2 TRBD1 - TRBV11-2 TGTGCCAGCAGCTCGAACGTGAAACAGGGGGCGCAGGACTATGGCTACACCTTC CASSSNVKQGAQDYGYTF
TRBJ2-7 - once TRBV2 TGTGCCAGCAGAAGAGGGTCGGGCGGGATTGGGTACGAGCAGTACTTC CASRRGSGGIGYEQYF
TRBJ2-3 - few TRBV10-3 TGTGCCATCAGGGGGGACACAGATACGCAGTATTTT CAIRGDTDTQYF
TRBJ1-1 - - TRBV7-9 TGTGCCAGCGGGCTTCACCTTATGAACACTGAAGCTTTCTTT CASGLHLMNTEAFF
TRBJ2-3 - few TRBV7-2 TGTGCCAGCAGATCGGAGGGCAGAGGCACAGATACGCAGTATTTT CASRSEGRGTDTQYF
TRBJ1-4 - - TRBV6-5 TGTGCCAGCAGTTACTCGGAGAGTGGAGGGGGTGAAAAACTGTTTTTT CASSYSESGGGEKLFF
TRBJ2-5 TRBD1 few TRBV7-9 TGTGCCAGCAGCCCCAGGGGGCATGTCCAAGAGACCCAGTACTTC CASSPRGHVQETQYF
TRBJ2-6 TRBD1 - TRBV7-2 TGTGCCAGCAGCTCCGGGACAGGGGCTCCCCCTGGGGCCAACGTCCTGACTTTC CASSSGTGAPPGANVLTF
TRBJ2-7 - - TRBV7-6 TGTGCCAGCAGCTTAGCGATCGGGACACGAACCTACGAGCAGTACTTC CASSLAIGTRTYEQYF
TRBJ2-2 TRBD2 - TRBV6-5 TGTGCCAGCAGACTTAGCGGGAGTTTCACCGGGGAGCTGTTTTTT CASRLSGSFTGELFF
TRBJ2-7 - - TRBV7-9 TGTGCCAGCAGCTCAAAAGGGTGGGGAAGGTACTACGAGCAGTACTTC CASSSKGWGRYYEQYF
TRBJ2-1 TRBD1 once TRBV27 TGTGCCAGCAGTTTACAGGGGGCAGGGGGGCAGTTCTTC CASSLQGAGGQFF
TRBJ1-5 - - TRBV19 TGTGCCAGTAGTATATTGGCGGAGTACAATCAGCCCCAGCATTTT CASSILAEYNQPQHF
TRBJ2-7 - - TRBV29-1 TGCAGCGTTGTAGTGACAAACTACGAGCAGTACTTC CSVVVTNYEQYF
TRBJ1-2 - once TRBV4-2 TGTGCCAGCAGCCAGCGAGGGCAGGGTCGGGCTAACTATGGCTACACCTTC CASSQRGQGRANYGYTF
TRBJ2-3 TRBD1 - TRBV29-1 TGCAGCGCCCTCCGCTCGGGACAGGGGAAGGGGGATACGCAGTATTTT CSALRSGQGKGDTQYF
TRBJ1-2 TRBD1 - TRBV5-1 TGCGCCAGCAGCCCGGACAGGTACTATGGCTACACCTTC CASSPDRYYGYTF
TRBJ2-2 - - TRBV5-1 TGCGCCACCTCACTAGTCCCCGGGGAGCTGTTTTTT CATSLVPGELFF
TRBJ2-1 TRBD2 - TRBV7-9 TGTGCCAGCAGCTTCTCCGCGGGGGTCTCCTACAATGAGCAGTTCTTC CASSFSAGVSYNEQFF
TRBJ2-1 TRBD2 - TRBV28 TGTGCCAGCAGAGGGACTAGCGGGAGTCAAGAGCAGTTCTTC CASRGTSGSQEQFF
TRBJ1-2 TRBD1 once TRBV29-1 TGCAGCGTTGAACCCGGGACAGGGCCGAGGGGCTACACCTTC CSVEPGTGPRGYTF
TRBJ2-2 - - TRBV25-1 TGTGCCAGCATTCCGTCCGGGTCCCTTGGCCTCGGGGAGCTGTTTTTT CASIPSGSLGLGELFF
TRBJ2-7 TRBD2 - TRBV23-1 TGCGCCAGCAGAACTAGCGGGAGGTCCATTAGCTCCTACGAGCAGTACTTC CASRTSGRSISSYEQYF
TRBJ2-7 - few TRBV5-1 TGCGCCAGCCAGGTGGCGCTGGCGACGAAATACGAGCAGTACTTC CASQVALATKYEQYF
TRBJ2-7 TRBD1 - TRBV10-1 TGCGCCAGCAGCCCACAGGGGGCCAGCTCCTACGAGCAGTACTTC CASSPQGASSYEQYF
TRBJ1-5 - - TRBV18 TGTGCCAGCTCACCCCTAGGGGGGTTTTCGGAAGTTCAGCCCCAGCATTTT CASSPLGGFSEVQPQHF
TRBJ1-2 - - TRBV14 TGTGCCAGCAGCCACCACATAGACTATGGCTACACCTTC CASSHHIDYGYTF
TRBJ1-2 - - TRBV18 TGTGCCAGCTCGGTGGGGCAGGACTATGGCTACACCTTC CASSVGQDYGYTF
TRBJ2-7 TRBD1 few TRBV25-1 TGTGCCAGCTCGACAGGGGATGAGCAGTACTTC CASSTGDEQYF
TRBJ2-5 TRBD2 - TRBV7-2 TGTGCCAGCAGCCGGGGGGGAGAGGAGACCCAGTACTTC CASSRGGEETQYF
TRBJ2-5 - - TRBV18 TGTGCCAGCTCCCCGGACCGGAGGGACGCCAAGACCCAGTACTTC CASSPDRRDAKTQYF
TRBJ2-3 TRBD1 - TRBV29-1 TGCAGCACACCACAAGACAGGGGGCGGATAGATACGCAGTATTTT CSTPQDRGRIDTQYF
TRBJ1-2 TRBD1 - TRBV9 TGTGCCAGCAGCGAGGGACAGTTTAACTATGGCTACACCTTC CASSEGQFNYGYTF
TRBJ2-7 - - TRBV5-1 TGCGCCAGCAGCTTTCACGGGGACATATACGAGCAGTACTTC CASSFHGDIYEQYF
TRBJ2-3 - few TRBV15 TGTGCCACCAGAGGGGGGGCAGATACGCAGTATTTT CATRGGADTQYF
TRBJ1-3 - - TRBV18 TGTGCCAGCTCACCATGGATTCTCGCTACAGGGAATGACATATATTTT CASSPWILATGNDIYF
TRBJ2-1 - - TRBV11-3 TGTGCCAGCAGAAAGAGTCCTTTTTACAATGAGCAGTTCTTC CASRKSPFYNEQFF
TRBJ2-5 TRBD1 - TRBV19 TGTGCCACCTCCGGGACAGAAGGGACCCAGTACTTC CATSGTEGTQYF
TRBJ2-3 - - TRBV5-4 TGTGCCAGCAGCTCCTTCACAGATACGCAGTATTTT CASSSFTDTQYF
TRBJ2-1 - - TRBV10-2 TGCGCCAGCCGCCCCAAAGGGGGGACTGCCTACAATGAGCAGTTCTTC CASRPKGGTAYNEQFF
TRBJ2-7 - - TRBV5-4 TGTGCCAGCAGCTTGGGACTTTCCGAGCAGTACTTC CASSLGLSEQYF
TRBJ2-7 TRBD1 - TRBV6-1 TGTGCCAGCAGTGACCCACGGGGACAGGGTAACTACGAGCAGTACTTC CASSDPRGQGNYEQYF
TRBJ2-3 - - TRBV7-9 TGTGCCAGCAGCTTAGGAAGCGGAGGCACAGATACGCAGTATTTT CASSLGSGGTDTQYF
TRBJ2-7 - - TRBV29-1 TGCAGCGTCGGAGGGGGACTGGTCGAGCAGTACTTC CSVGGGLVEQYF
TRBJ2-4 - few TRBV5-6 TGTGCCAGCAGCCTTGCTGGGAACGAAAACATTCAGTACTTC CASSLAGNENIQYF
TRBJ2-3 TRBD2 few TRBV19 TGTGCCAGTAGTCTTCCGACTAGCGGGGGCCACACAGATACGCAGTATTTT CASSLPTSGGHTDTQYF
TRBJ2-7 - - TRBV11-2 TGTGCCAGCAGCGAGATGGAGTCTCCACCCTACGAGCAGTACTTC CASSEMESPPYEQYF
TRBJ2-7 TRBD2 - TRBV28 TGTGCCAGCAACCCGGGACTAGCGGGAGTCGGCTACGAGCAGTACTTC CASNPGLAGVGYEQYF
TRBJ1-5 - - TRBV7-2 TGTGCCAGCAGCTTTCTGGGGAATAGCAATCAGCCCCAGCATTTT CASSFLGNSNQPQHF
TRBJ1-1 - - TRBV7-6 TGTGCCAGCAGCTCGGGACCAAACACTGAAGCTTTCTTT CASSSGPNTEAFF